The entry below describes one T cell receptor beta chain. Its target is not known. This sample is drawn from a study of cytomegalovirus exposure and HLA in healthy donors. The study's findings and limits: It was reported that TCR beta sequences correctly inferred the HLA-A and HLA-B alleles for most subjects. Presence/absence analyses treated sequencing depth as roughly uniform across donors. Earlier findings revealed that most TCR beta V segments proved productive either about 87% or about 30% of the time.

The CDR3 is 16 residues long. V was clipped by 3 bases and J by 0 bases, with 15 bases between them. In germline, CDR1 is SEHNR, CDR2 FQNEAQ (reference sequence). Use of 60 Vbeta and 13 Jbeta primers characterized the PCR. TCRdb keeps only in-frame clones here, not all; method: immunoSEQ multiplex PCR. The table records 150,000 to 200,000 clones, 60% to 80% of them present only once. The TCR was taken from a man between 18 and 29 years old in good health and CMV-seropositive. The sequenced material came from PBMCs. V and J are TRBV7-9 and TRBJ2-7; perhaps TRBD2 as D (6 bases). CDR3 amino acids: CASSLYTGLSSYEQYF. The CDR3 nucleotides are TGTGCCAGCAGCTTGTATACGGGACTCAGCTCCTACGAGCAGTACTTC.